This T cell receptor (beta chain) was sequenced during a study of shared clonotypes between healthy human individuals. Trimming at V came to 6 bases and at J to 0 bases, leaving 20 bases not matched to a gene. The length of the CDR3 is 19 residues. From germline, CDR1 is SGHVS and CDR2 FQNEAQ. Study conclusions and caveats: Sample collection involved blood only; tissue repertoires are likely different.

Concerning this clone: What it binds is unknown.

The table came from immunoSEQ multiplex PCR; TCRdb's copy has only in-frame clones and leaves some out. Of some 470,000 clones listed, about 79% are singletons. Specimen: PBMCs. The chain couples TRBV7-8 to TRBJ2-7, with 7 bases identical to TRBD2. The sequence was obtained from a woman aged 40 to 50 in good health. Some clones in this sample may be carry-over from other donors' samples. The CDR3 coding sequence is TGTGCCAGCAGATCACCGAGGCTAGCGGATACCGGAGACTCCTACGAGCAGTACTTC. As protein: CASRSPRLADTGDSYEQYF. Filled out from reference TRBV7-8 and TRBJ2-7, the complete variable domain reads GAGVSQSPRYKVAKRGQDVALRCDPISGHVSLFWYQQALGQGPEFLTYFQNEAQLDKSGLPSDRFFAERPEGSVSTLKIQRTQQEDSAVYLCASRSPRLADTGDSYEQYFGPGTRLTVT.